This TCR beta chain was documented in a study of untreated major depressive disorder. Study-wide results and limits: Compared with controls, depressed patients showed more TRBV05-01 (Vbeta 5.1) usage in CD4+ T cells.

Germline CDR1 reads SQVTM; CDR2 reads ANQGSEA. The CDR3 contains 12 residues. Trimming cost V 4 bases and J 6 bases, with 9 bases left between them. This table comes from immunoSEQ multiplex PCR, and its TCRdb copy is limited to in-frame clones, with some not included. The sample records 25,000 to 30,000 clones, about 90% being singletons. Comments on this clone: Antigen unknown.

This TCR derives from a woman under 40 with major depressive disorder. Input material: CD4+ T cells from PBMCs. The chain has TRBV29-1 and TRBJ2-2; tentatively, D is TRBD2 (6 bases). CDR3 sequence reads: CSVGRGPGELFF. CDR3 nucleotide sequence: TGCAGCGTTGGGAGGGGACCCGGGGAGCTGTTTTTT.